This TCR beta chain was sequenced for a study of tumor-infiltrating lymphocytes in primary liver carcinoma. Overall study results and limits: Whereas tumor region pairs overlapped more, tumor-adjacent and tumor-blood pairs overlapped less.

Regarding this clonotype: The antigen remains undetermined.

CDR3 length: 13 amino acids. The germline V gene has CDR1 MDHEN and CDR2 SYDVKM. V gave up 2 bases and J gave up 7 bases; unmatched junction bases: 5. TCR beta cDNA was reverse-transcribed from roughly 520 ng of total RNA. The reaction used a constant-region primer and ProtoScript II reverse transcriptase. Slightly modified ARM-PCR, run as three nested multiplex PCR rounds, produced the TCR beta libraries. A C-beta reverse primer and TRBV1-TRBV30 forward primers served in each of the first two PCR rounds, at about 10 cycles apiece. One entry per CDR3 protein, called by TCRdb with MiXCR from the multiplex PCR reads. The sample has hundreds of thousands of distinct CDR3 sequences; more than 55% are singletons. RNA isolated from unsorted whole blood supplied the blood RNA, with germline DNA also extracted.

This TCR was recovered from a woman in her thirties with primary liver carcinoma and hepatitis B virus infection. The rearrangement joins TRBV28 to TRBJ2-7, with TRBD1 matching over 7 bases. Sequenced: peripheral blood. CDR3 amino acids: CASSLQQGREQYF. The CDR3 DNA sequence: TGTGCCAGCAGTTTACAACAGGGGCGGGAGCAGTACTTC.